This entry lists 29 T cell receptor beta chains sequenced from one sample in a study of blood T cells in healthy people across ages. A J-beta primer mix and a sample-barcoded 5' primer were used in a second PCR of roughly 7 to 12 cycles. TCRdb analysed the 5' RACE reads with MiXCR anew, one entry per CDR3 protein. This sample yields about 1.4 million distinct CDR3 sequences, of which 59% are seen a single time; under 8.5% belongs to the top ten. The specimen was blood. These receptors were obtained from a man between 18 and 35 years old in good health.

The rearrangement joins TRBV7-9 to TRBJ2-7, with D possibly being TRBD2 (5 bases). The germline gives CDR1 SEHNR, CDR2 FQNEAQ (reference sequence). This CDR3 is 15 amino acids long. The ends were cut back, 1 base at V and 2 bases at J, with 12 bases in the middle. CDR3 sequence (DNA): TGTGCCAGCAGCTTAGGACCGGGAATGCCCTACGAGCAGTACTTC. This translates into CASSLGPGMPYEQYF. The full variable domain, completed using reference TRBV7-9 and TRBJ2-7, is DTGVSQNPRHKITKRGQNVTFRCDPISEHNRLYWYRQTLGQGPEFLTYFQNEAQLEKSRLLSDRFSAERPKGSFSTLEIQRTEQGDSAMYLCASSLGPGMPYEQYFGPGTRLTVT.

This clonotype was seen only a few times. This chain links TRBV6-5 with TRBJ1-1; no reliable D call. Germline-derived CDR1 and CDR2 are MNHEY and SVGAGI. Trimming pared 0 bases from V and 4 bases from J, leaving 9 bases between. This CDR3 has 14 amino acids. The CDR3 nucleotides read TGTGCCAGCAGTTACTCGATTAGTCTCACTGAAGCTTTCTTT. It yields the protein CASSYSISLTEAFF.

The count of this clonotype is one. The J gene is TRBJ2-3, the V gene TRBV6-6; 12 nucleotides agree with TRBD2. This CDR3 has 17 amino acids. Germline lookup yields CDR1 MNHNY and CDR2 SVGAGI (reference sequence). After removal of 0 bases from V and 7 bases from J, the junction contained 8 bases not matched to a gene. CDR3 residues: CASSYSIGLAGGHTQYF. CDR3 DNA sequence: TGTGCCAGCAGTTACTCGATAGGGCTAGCGGGGGGGCATACGCAGTATTTT.

There are a few counts of this clonotype. The chain couples TRBV20-1 to TRBJ1-6, with a weak D call TRBD1 (5 bases). Germline CDR1 and CDR2: DFQATT and SNEGSKA (reference sequence). The CDR3 has 16 amino acids. The V end lost 2 bases, the J end lost 8 bases, and 19 bases lay between the germline ends. The CDR3 here is CSARFLALGDDSPLHF. CDR3 nucleotide sequence: TGCAGTGCTAGATTTCTGGCTTTAGGGGATGATTCACCCCTCCACTTT.

V and J are TRBV5-4 and TRBJ2-5; no clear D. Per germline, CDR1 SGHNT and CDR2 YYREEE (reference sequence). V lost 4 bases to trimming and J lost 8 bases, with 15 bases between them. The length of the CDR3 is 13 residues. The CDR3 DNA is TGTGCCAGCAGCCCGGTGGGTGATTACACCCAGTACTTC. Encoded protein: CASSPVGDYTQYF.

This clonotype was counted a few times. V gene TRBV6-1 combines with J gene TRBJ2-6; D is unclear. The CDR3 is made up of 15 amino acids. Germline V gene sequence: CDR1 MNHNS, CDR2 SASEGT. V was pared by 3 bases and J by 3 bases, with 9 bases between. The CDR3 DNA reads TGTGCCAGCAGTGACAGATCGGATGGGGCCAACGTCCTGACTTTC. Translated: CASSDRSDGANVLTF.

The rearrangement joins TRBV6-1 to TRBJ2-7; D gene unclear. Trimming shortened V by 8 bases and J by 0 bases, and 8 bases separated the two germline ends. CDR3 size: 12 residues. From germline, CDR1 is MNHNS and CDR2 SASEGT. The CDR3 region is CASLAASYEQYF. In nucleotides, the CDR3 is TGTGCCAGCCTTGCAGCCTCCTACGAGCAGTACTTC.

Only a few counts were recorded for this clonotype. This chain links TRBV6-6 with TRBJ1-1; D is unclear. CDR3 length: 13 amino acids. Per the germline V gene, CDR1 is MNHNY and CDR2 is SVGAGI (reference sequence). Trimming took off 6 bases at V and 0 bases at J, with 8 bases between the two ends. The chain's CDR3 is CASRPQMNTEAFF. CDR3 nucleotides: TGTGCCAGCAGACCGCAAATGAACACTGAAGCTTTCTTT.

V and J are TRBV29-1 and TRBJ2-2; 12 bases agree with TRBD2. CDR1 is SQVTM and CDR2 is ANQGSEA in the germline V gene. CDR3 length equals 15 residues. The trim removed 4 bases at V and 6 bases at J, leaving 6 bases unmatched. CDR3 coding DNA: TGCAGCGTTGGACTAGCGGGAGCCCTCCCCGGGGAGCTGTTTTTT. It is translated as CSVGLAGALPGELFF.

The chain carries TRBV27 and TRBJ2-4, with D perhaps given as TRBD1 or TRBD2 (5 bases each). Gene TRBJ2-7 matches the end of the DNA better, so the J call may be wrong. The CDR3 covers 12 residues. Germline CDR1 is MNHEY and CDR2 is SMNVEV (reference sequence). Here the CDR3 reads CASRGDDYEQYF. The CDR3, as DNA: TGTGCCAGCAGAGGGGACGACTACGAGCAGTACTTC.

The rearrangement uses TRBV4-1 and TRBJ2-7; unclear D gene. The CDR3 is made up of 14 amino acids. V lost 1 base to trimming and J lost 1 base, with 8 bases between them. Germline V gene lookup returns CDR1 MGHRA and CDR2 YSYEKL. The DNA of the CDR3 is TGCGCCAGCAGCCAAGGCGAGACTTCCTACGAGCAGTACTTC. Translation gives CASSQGETSYEQYF.

In this sample, this clonotype turned up a few times. CDR3 amino acids: CASSPREEGYRPETQYF. The DNA of the CDR3 is TGTGCCAGCAGCCCACGGGAGGAAGGCTACCGCCCAGAGACCCAGTACTTC. The chain couples TRBV4-2 to TRBJ2-5, with 7 bases matching TRBD2. V lost 4 bases, J lost 4 bases, and 15 bases stayed unmatched. The CDR3 totals 17 residues. Germline V lookup: CDR1 LGHNA, CDR2 YNFKEQ.

The J gene is TRBJ1-2, the V gene TRBV4-2, with D maybe TRBD1 (6 bases). The CDR3 totals 15 residues. The germline V gene has CDR1 LGHNA and CDR2 YNFKEQ. V shed 2 bases and J shed 4 bases, with 14 bases lying between them. The CDR3, as DNA: TGTGCCAGCAGCCAAAATGGGGGGGCCGGCTATGGCTACACCTTC. Protein product: CASSQNGGAGYGYTF.

This clonotype came up a few times. The chain recombines TRBV4-2 with TRBJ2-7, with a possible D match to TRBD1 (6 bases). The germline V gene encodes CDR1 LGHNA and CDR2 YNFKEQ. V was shortened by 1 base and J by 0 bases, with 16 bases between the two germline ends. The CDR3 spans 17 residues. CDR3 loop: CASSQALQGYSSYEQYF. Written as DNA, the CDR3 is TGTGCCAGCAGCCAAGCCTTACAGGGTTACAGCTCCTACGAGCAGTACTTC.

This rearrangement joins TRBV7-2 to TRBJ1-5; 8 bases match TRBD1. Germline values: CDR1 SGHTA, CDR2 FQGNSA. V shed 3 bases and J 0 bases; nucleotides not matched to a gene: 4. This CDR3 region has 16 residues. This chain's CDR3 is CASSFGQGRSNQPQHF. The CDR3 region has the DNA TGTGCCAGCAGCTTCGGACAGGGCCGTAGCAATCAGCCCCAGCATTTT. Supplemented by reference TRBV7-2 and TRBJ1-5, the full variable domain reads GAGVSQSPSNKVTEKGKDVELRCDPISGHTALYWYRQSLGQGLEFLIYFQGNSAPDKSGLPSDRFSAERTGGSVSTLTIQRTQQEDSAVYLCASSFGQGRSNQPQHFGDGTRLSIL.

This chain connects TRBV24-1 to TRBJ2-1; a weak D match, TRBD2 (5 bases). The germline CDR1 and CDR2 sequences are KGHDR and SFDVKD. V dropped 4 bases and J dropped 5 bases, with 11 bases sitting between them. This CDR3 has 14 residues. The CDR3 loop is CATSEPGLHNEQFF. The CDR3 DNA sequence: TGTGCCACCAGTGAACCCGGACTTCACAATGAGCAGTTCTTC.

A single count supports this clonotype. This chain uses TRBV12-3 or TRBV12-4 with TRBJ1-5; D unclear. This CDR3 is 11 amino acids long. Trimming pared 3 bases from V and 13 bases from J, leaving 10 bases between. CDR3 in amino acids: CASSFGETQHF. DNA of the CDR3: TGTGCCAGCAGTTTCGGGGAAACTCAGCATTTT.

The DNA of the CDR3 is TGTGCCACCAGTGACCCACGTAGCGGGAGTGACACCGGGGAGCTGTTTTTT. Translation: CATSDPRSGSDTGELFF. The chain employs TRBV24-1 and TRBJ2-2; TRBD2 matches at 9 bases. The CDR3 runs to 17 residues. Germline V gene lookup returns CDR1 KGHDR and CDR2 SFDVKD. V lost 4 bases, J lost 3 bases, and 8 bases stayed unmatched.

The CDR3 DNA is TGCGCCAGCAGCCACCGGACTAGCGGGAGCACAGATACGCAGTATTTT. Amino acids: CASSHRTSGSTDTQYF. The chain joins TRBV4-1 to TRBJ2-3; TRBD2 agrees at 11 bases. The ends lost 3 bases at V and 0 bases at J; junction bases unmatched: 2. CDR1 is MGHRA, CDR2 YSYEKL, per germline. The CDR3 sequence is 16 residues long.

This rearrangement joins TRBV4-1 to TRBJ1-1; D gene ambiguous. V shed 2 bases and J shed 1 base, with 11 bases lying between them. This CDR3 has 15 amino acids. The germline V gene has CDR1 MGHRA and CDR2 YSYEKL. CDR3 in amino acids: CASSQMTPRNTEAFF. In nucleotides, the CDR3 is TGCGCCAGCAGCCAAATGACACCTCGGAACACTGAAGCTTTCTTT.

V is TRBV6-1 and J is TRBJ2-1; D may be TRBD1 (6 bases). Trimming cost V 6 bases and J 3 bases, with 9 bases left between them. Germline V gene data show CDR1 as MNHNS and CDR2 as SASEGT. The CDR3 is made up of 13 amino acids. The CDR3 nucleotides are TGTGCCAGCAGGCGGACAGACTACAATGAGCAGTTCTTC. It encodes CASRRTDYNEQFF.

This chain uses TRBV9 with TRBJ1-1; D gene ambiguous. This CDR3 contains 13 residues. Germline CDR1 is SGDLS and CDR2 is YYNGEE. The germline V and J ends were trimmed by 7 bases and 2 bases, with 12 bases remaining between them. CDR3 DNA: TGTGCCAGCGGGCTGGACGGAAACACTGAAGCTTTCTTT. This gives the protein CASGLDGNTEAFF. Combining the CDR3 with reference TRBV9 and TRBJ1-1 gives the whole variable domain DSGVTQTPKHLITATGQRVTLRCSPRSGDLSVYWYQQSLDQGLQFLIQYYNGEERAKGNILERFSAQQFPDLHSELNLSSLELGDSALYFCASGLDGNTEAFFGQGTRLTVV.

Only a few counts were recorded for this clonotype. The gene calls are TRBV7-9 and TRBJ2-3, with 7 bases aligning to TRBD1. The CDR3 runs to 15 residues. V was clipped by 5 bases and J by 6 bases; unmatched bases: 11. The germline V gene has CDR1 SEHNR and CDR2 FQNEAQ (reference sequence). The CDR3 sequence: CASSPILTGIDTQYF. The CDR3 bases are TGTGCCAGCAGCCCTATATTGACAGGGATCGATACGCAGTATTTT. The full variable domain, in which reference TRBV7-9 and TRBJ2-3 provide the parts outside the CDR3, is DTGVSQNPRHKITKRGQNVTFRCDPISEHNRLYWYRQTLGQGPEFLTYFQNEAQLEKSRLLSDRFSAERPKGSFSTLEIQRTEQGDSAMYLCASSPILTGIDTQYFGPGTRLTVL.

This clonotype was seen a handful of times. V usage is TRBV10-3 and J usage is TRBJ2-1; no clear D gene. V dropped 4 bases and J dropped 7 bases, with 14 bases sitting between them. This CDR3 is built from 14 residues. Germline CDR1 and CDR2: ENHRY and SYGVKD. The CDR3 region is CAISASPVGNEQFF. The CDR3 coding sequence is TGTGCCATCAGTGCCAGCCCGGTAGGAAATGAGCAGTTCTTC.

The sample holds a few counts of this clonotype. This chain links TRBV12-3 or TRBV12-4 with TRBJ1-2; 7 bases match TRBD1. The J segment lost 2 bases and the V segment lost 5 bases, leaving 5 bases of the junction unmatched. The CDR3 consists of 14 residues. Here the CDR3 reads CASSRTGINYGYTF. The CDR3 DNA reads as TGTGCCAGCAGTCGGACAGGAATAAACTATGGCTACACCTTC.

This rearrangement joins TRBV5-1 to TRBJ2-1; D call uncertain. Germline V CDR1 and CDR2: SGHRS, YFSETQ. With 0 bases removed from V and 8 bases from J, the gap between germline ends came to 15 bases. CDR3 length equals 15 residues. The CDR3 DNA is TGCGCCAGCAGCTTGGTTGGCCCATCAATCGATGAGCAGTTCTTC. Protein sequence: CASSLVGPSIDEQFF.

In this sample, this clonotype turned up a few times. The gene calls are TRBV29-1 and TRBJ2-7; TRBD2 agrees at 11 bases. This CDR3 has 17 amino acids. Per germline, CDR1 SQVTM and CDR2 ANQGSEA. Trimming at V came to 7 bases and at J to 3 bases, leaving 17 bases not matched to a gene. CDR3 nucleotide sequence: TGCAGCGCGAGGACTAGCGGGTTACTAGAATGGAACTACGAGCAGTACTTC. The encoded protein is CSARTSGLLEWNYEQYF.

This clonotype was seen a single time. The genes are TRBV20-1 and TRBJ1-1; 8 positions agree with TRBD1. CDR3 length: 15 residues. Trimming took 2 bases from V and 6 from J; bases not matched to a gene: 11. Germline V CDR1 and CDR2: DFQATT, SNEGSKA (reference sequence). The DNA of the CDR3 is TGCAGTGCTAGACAAGGGGCGACAGGGGAGGCTGAAGCTTTCTTT. Translating gives CSARQGATGEAEAFF.

The chain uses TRBV4-1 and TRBJ2-7, with 9 bases identical to TRBD2. The end of the DNA aligns better with TRBJ2-5, so the J call may be wrong. There are 15 residues in the CDR3. Germline CDR1 is MGHRA and CDR2 is YSYEKL. CDR3 DNA: TGCGCCAGCAGCGTGTCGACTAGCGGAAAAGAGACCCAGTACTTC. Its translation is CASSVSTSGKETQYF.